This is a list of T cell receptor beta chains from one sample in a study of control samples from healthy donors and cancer patients. Clones were read by immunoSEQ multiplex PCR, and TCRdb kept only the in-frame ones, dropping some. This sample carries about 130,000 clones, roughly 87% of them seen once, and the ten largest clones take roughly 2%. The material sequenced was blood. The source of these receptors is a man aged 18 to 30 in good health. Both conserved end residues are part of each CDR3. A D gene is named only where the DNA matches it firmly. Clone sizes are given selectively: once, few, many, or a class where the clone is expanded.

size	D	V	J	CDR3	DNA
-	-	TRBV25-1	TRBJ2-3	CASSRLPDTQYF	TGTGCCAGCAGCCGGCTCCCAGATACGCAGTATTTT
-	-	TRBV18	TRBJ1-1	CASSPAAVGTEAFF	TGTGCCAGCTCACCAGCCGCAGTGGGCACTGAAGCTTTCTTT
-	-	TRBV12-3/TRBV12-4	TRBJ1-4	CATRDGTNEKLFF	TGTGCCACAAGGGACGGAACTAATGAAAAACTGTTTTTT
-	TRBD1	TRBV6-4	TRBJ1-1	CASRRTGVSTEAFF	TGTGCCAGCAGAAGAACAGGGGTTAGCACTGAAGCTTTCTTT
few	TRBD1	TRBV18	TRBJ1-5	CASSPVAGTGSNQPQHF	TGTGCCAGCTCACCTGTGGCCGGGACAGGTAGCAATCAGCCCCAGCATTTT
-	TRBD1	TRBV7-9	TRBJ1-5	CASSLTGDRNQPQHF	TGTGCCAGCAGCCTGACAGGGGATCGCAATCAGCCCCAGCATTTT
-	-	TRBV24-1	TRBJ2-1	CATSDKGPGPSSYNEQFF	TGTGCCACCAGTGACAAAGGACCCGGACCATCCTCCTACAATGAGCAGTTCTTC
-	TRBD1	TRBV3-1/TRBV3-2	TRBJ1-2	CASTDQGVNYGYTF	TGTGCCAGCACCGATCAGGGGGTGAACTATGGCTACACCTTC
-	-	TRBV24-1	TRBJ2-1	CATSDLKGEQFF	TGTGCCACCAGTGATTTGAAGGGTGAGCAGTTCTTC
-	TRBD2	TRBV19	TRBJ2-7	CASREDGLAGLTNEQYF	TGTGCCAGTAGAGAAGACGGACTAGCGGGGCTAACTAACGAGCAGTACTTC
once	TRBD1	TRBV14	TRBJ1-2	CASSQAGTGHGYTF	TGTGCCAGCAGCCAAGCCGGGACAGGGCATGGCTACACCTTC
-	-	TRBV5-1	TRBJ2-2	CASSLSRGLMSGELFF	TGCGCCAGCAGCTTGTCGCGGGGATTAATGTCCGGGGAGCTGTTTTTT
-	-	TRBV6-5	TRBJ2-7	CASSLALWNEQYF	TGTGCCAGCAGTCTAGCCCTGTGGAACGAGCAGTACTTC
-	TRBD2	TRBV7-3	TRBJ2-7	CASQLAGGYEQYF	TGTGCCAGCCAACTAGCGGGAGGATATGAGCAGTACTTC
-	-	TRBV10-3	TRBJ1-2	CAISESGGKGYGYTF	TGTGCCATCAGTGAGTCTGGAGGGAAGGGCTATGGCTACACCTTC
-	TRBD1	TRBV2	TRBJ1-3	CASSMGQGVGPGNTIYF	TGTGCCAGCAGTATGGGACAGGGTGTAGGTCCTGGAAACACCATATATTTT
-	-	TRBV9	TRBJ1-3	CASSPSLISGNTIYF	TGTGCCAGCAGCCCATCCCTTATCTCTGGAAACACCATATATTTT
once	-	TRBV27	TRBJ2-3	CASSLSGFSTDTQYF	TGTGCCAGCAGTTTGTCGGGCTTTAGCACAGATACGCAGTATTTT
-	-	TRBV14	TRBJ2-1	CASSQDKLGGMREFF	TGTGCCAGCAGCCAAGATAAATTAGGGGGGATGAGAGAGTTCTTC
-	-	TRBV3-1/TRBV3-2	TRBJ2-3	CASSQERESYF	TGTGCCAGCAGCCAGGAAAGGGAGTCGTATTTT
-	TRBD1	TRBV30	TRBJ1-5	CAWSVGQGWHQPQHF	TGTGCCTGGAGTGTGGGACAGGGTTGGCATCAGCCCCAGCATTTT
once	-	TRBV27	TRBJ1-4	CASSLGEKLFF	TGTGCCAGCAGTTTAGGGGAAAAACTGTTTTTT
-	-	TRBV6-5	TRBJ1-1	CASRNRAATEAFF	TGTGCCAGCAGAAACAGGGCTGCCACTGAAGCTTTCTTT
once	-	TRBV19	TRBJ1-3	CATQREYSGNTIYF	TGTGCCACCCAAAGGGAGTACTCTGGAAACACCATATATTTT
once	-	TRBV28	TRBJ1-1	CASSLRTLPSTEAFF	TGTGCCAGCAGCCTCAGGACCCTCCCGAGCACTGAAGCTTTCTTT
-	-	TRBV19	TRBJ2-3	CASSTGTDTQYF	TGTGCCAGTAGTACCGGCACAGATACGCAGTATTTT
-	TRBD1	TRBV11-2	TRBJ1-6	CASSGGQGTYNSPLHF	TGTGCCAGCAGCGGTGGACAGGGGACCTATAATTCACCCCTCCACTTT
once	-	TRBV19	TRBJ1-1	CASSSRGGDTEAFF	TGTGCCAGTAGTTCGCGGGGAGGGGACACTGAAGCTTTCTTT
-	-	TRBV9	TRBJ2-7	CASSGQNSGWHF	TGTGCCAGCAGCGGTCAAAATAGCGGCTGGCACTTC
-	-	TRBV7-9	TRBJ1-5	CASSPGRVSNQPQHF	TGTGCCAGCAGCCCGGGGCGGGTTAGCAATCAGCCCCAGCATTTT
-	TRBD2	TRBV28	TRBJ2-1	CASSPLAGATYNEQFF	TGTGCCAGCAGTCCCTTAGCGGGAGCTACCTACAATGAGCAGTTCTTC
-	-	TRBV7-8	TRBJ2-1	CASRSNGAGAYNEQFF	TGTGCCAGCAGATCCAACGGGGCGGGGGCTTACAATGAGCAGTTCTTC
-	-	TRBV5-1	TRBJ1-4	CASSYTGSRSGERGEKLFF	TGCGCCAGCAGCTACACAGGGTCTCGTAGCGGGGAGCGGGGTGAAAAACTGTTTTTT
-	-	TRBV7-2	TRBJ1-5	CASSPGNSNQPQHF	TGTGCCAGCAGCCCTGGGAATAGCAATCAGCCCCAGCATTTT
-	-	TRBV10-3	TRBJ1-1	CAIMPGVGEAFF	TGTGCCATCATGCCGGGGGTGGGTGAAGCTTTCTTT
-	-	TRBV7-2	TRBJ1-4	CASSFGGPNEKLFF	TGTGCCAGCAGCTTCGGGGGCCCGAATGAAAAACTGTTTTTT
-	-	TRBV7-9	TRBJ1-2	CASSLDGYGYTF	TGTGCCAGCAGCTTAGACGGCTATGGCTACACCTTC
-	-	TRBV5-1	TRBJ1-1	CASSLGRVNTEAFF	TGCGCCAGCAGCTTGGGCAGGGTGAACACTGAAGCTTTCTTT
-	-	TRBV7-2	TRBJ2-5	CASSLAVLRETQYF	TGTGCCAGCAGCTTAGCGGTACTGCGGGAGACCCAGTACTTC
once	TRBD1	TRBV9	TRBJ1-2	CASTVGDRGYGYTF	TGTGCCAGTACAGTGGGGGACAGGGGCTATGGCTACACCTTC
-	TRBD2	TRBV10-3	TRBJ2-7	CAISGGGTSGRNSYEQYF	TGTGCCATCAGTGGGGGTGGTACTAGCGGGAGGAACTCCTACGAGCAGTACTTC
-	-	TRBV7-2	TRBJ2-7	CASSEGGAAFYEQYF	TGTGCCAGCAGCGAAGGGGGTGCGGCCTTCTACGAGCAGTACTTC
-	-	TRBV11-3	TRBJ2-5	CASSRGQGYQETQYF	TGTGCCAGCAGCCGAGGACAAGGGTACCAAGAGACCCAGTACTTC
-	-	TRBV27	TRBJ1-1	CASTQGSGFLTEAFF	TGTGCCAGCACCCAAGGGTCCGGGTTCCTCACTGAAGCTTTCTTT
-	-	TRBV5-1	TRBJ1-2	CASSWDKYGYTF	TGCGCCAGCAGCTGGGACAAATATGGCTACACCTTC
-	-	TRBV7-9	TRBJ1-1	CASSLSLITEAFF	TGTGCCAGCAGTCTAAGCTTGATCACTGAAGCTTTCTTT
-	TRBD1	TRBV5-1	TRBJ1-1	CASSLRTGAEAFF	TGCGCCAGCAGCTTAAGGACAGGGGCTGAAGCTTTCTTT
-	TRBD1	TRBV5-8	TRBJ1-1	CASSREGQRNTEAFF	TGTGCCAGCAGCCGGGAGGGACAGAGGAACACTGAAGCTTTCTTT